This TCR beta chain came from a study of blood T cell repertoires in COVID-19. Method: immunoSEQ multiplex PCR; TCRdb's copy keeps in-frame clones and lacks some. The sample records about 190,000 clones, roughly 90% being singletons. CDR1 is SGHKS and CDR2 is YYEKEE in the germline V gene (reference sequence). V gave up 5 bases and J gave up 2 bases; unmatched junction bases: 11. The CDR3 consists of 17 residues. This clone was seen once. The rearrangement uses TRBV5-5 and TRBJ2-1; 9 bases align to TRBD1. The sequence came from a man in his fifties with acute or convalescent COVID-19. The sequenced sample consisted of peripheral blood. This chain's CDR3 is CASSFLGTGRTYNEQFF. CDR3 nucleotides: TGTGCCAGCAGTTTTCTTGGGACAGGGAGGACCTACAATGAGCAGTTCTTC.